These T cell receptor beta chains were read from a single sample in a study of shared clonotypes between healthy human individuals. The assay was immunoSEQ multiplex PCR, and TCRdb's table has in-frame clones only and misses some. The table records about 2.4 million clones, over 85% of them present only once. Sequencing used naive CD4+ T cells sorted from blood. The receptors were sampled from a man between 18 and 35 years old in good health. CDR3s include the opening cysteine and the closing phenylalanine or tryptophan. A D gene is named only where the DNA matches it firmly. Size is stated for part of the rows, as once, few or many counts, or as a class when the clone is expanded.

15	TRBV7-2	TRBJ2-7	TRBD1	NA	CASSPGQERTYEQYF	TGTGCCAGCAGCCCCGGACAGGAGAGGACCTACGAGCAGTACTTC
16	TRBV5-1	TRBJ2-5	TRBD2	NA	CASSFASGGAQETQYF	TGCGCCAGCAGCTTCGCTAGCGGGGGAGCTCAAGAGACCCAGTACTTC
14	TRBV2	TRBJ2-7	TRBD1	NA	CASSLDRWPYEQYF	TGTGCCAGCAGTTTGGACAGGTGGCCCTACGAGCAGTACTTC
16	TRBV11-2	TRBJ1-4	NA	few	CASSLGGPGAAEKLFF	TGTGCCAGCAGCTTAGGGGGGCCAGGGGCGGCTGAAAAACTGTTTTTT
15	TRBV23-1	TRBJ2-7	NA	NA	CASSHPGTRTGEQYF	TGCGCCAGCAGTCACCCCGGGACACGGACTGGGGAGCAGTACTTC
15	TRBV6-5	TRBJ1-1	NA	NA	CASSYIAGVRTEAFF	TGTGCCAGCAGTTACATCGCTGGCGTAAGAACTGAAGCTTTCTTT
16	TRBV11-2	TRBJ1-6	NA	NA	CASRSRRDSYNSPLHF	TGTGCCAGCAGGTCGCGGAGGGACTCCTATAATTCACCCCTCCACTTT
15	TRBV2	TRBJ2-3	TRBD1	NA	CASSVGTGDTDTQYF	TGTGCCAGCAGTGTGGGGACAGGGGACACAGATACGCAGTATTTT
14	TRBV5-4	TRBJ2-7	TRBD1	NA	CASSTGQEIYEQYF	TGTGCCAGCAGCACGGGACAGGAAATTTACGAGCAGTACTTC
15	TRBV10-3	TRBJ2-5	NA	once	CAISEPADRRETQYF	TGTGCCATCAGTGAGCCGGCCGACCGGAGAGAGACCCAGTACTTC
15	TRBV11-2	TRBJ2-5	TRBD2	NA	CASSLLAGVRETQYF	TGTGCCAGCAGCCTACTAGCGGGGGTTAGAGAGACCCAGTACTTC
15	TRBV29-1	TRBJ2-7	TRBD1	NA	CSVEGPDRGPYEQYF	TGCAGCGTTGAAGGACCGGACAGGGGGCCTTACGAGCAGTACTTC
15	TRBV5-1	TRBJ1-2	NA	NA	CASSPAQGPNYGYTF	TGCGCCAGCAGCCCCGCCCAGGGGCCGAACTATGGCTACACCTTC
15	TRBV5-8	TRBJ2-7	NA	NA	CASSFGGGLSYEQYF	TGTGCCAGCAGCTTCGGAGGGGGCCTCTCCTACGAGCAGTACTTC
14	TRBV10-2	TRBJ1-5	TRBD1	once	CASSGQGSNQPQHF	TGCGCCAGCAGTGGACAGGGGTCAAATCAGCCCCAGCATTTT
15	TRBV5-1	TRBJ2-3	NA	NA	CASSLASGSTDTQYF	TGCGCCAGCAGCTTGGCCAGCGGCAGCACAGATACGCAGTATTTT
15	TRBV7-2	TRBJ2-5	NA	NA	CASSLVPGWAETQYF	TGTGCCAGCAGCTTAGTGCCGGGGTGGGCAGAGACCCAGTACTTC
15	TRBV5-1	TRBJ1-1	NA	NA	CASSLASGLIAEAFF	TGCGCCAGCAGCTTGGCTTCGGGATTGATCGCTGAAGCTTTCTTT
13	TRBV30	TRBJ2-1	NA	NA	CAWRTKGNNEQFF	TGTGCCTGGAGGACGAAGGGGAACAATGAGCAGTTCTTC